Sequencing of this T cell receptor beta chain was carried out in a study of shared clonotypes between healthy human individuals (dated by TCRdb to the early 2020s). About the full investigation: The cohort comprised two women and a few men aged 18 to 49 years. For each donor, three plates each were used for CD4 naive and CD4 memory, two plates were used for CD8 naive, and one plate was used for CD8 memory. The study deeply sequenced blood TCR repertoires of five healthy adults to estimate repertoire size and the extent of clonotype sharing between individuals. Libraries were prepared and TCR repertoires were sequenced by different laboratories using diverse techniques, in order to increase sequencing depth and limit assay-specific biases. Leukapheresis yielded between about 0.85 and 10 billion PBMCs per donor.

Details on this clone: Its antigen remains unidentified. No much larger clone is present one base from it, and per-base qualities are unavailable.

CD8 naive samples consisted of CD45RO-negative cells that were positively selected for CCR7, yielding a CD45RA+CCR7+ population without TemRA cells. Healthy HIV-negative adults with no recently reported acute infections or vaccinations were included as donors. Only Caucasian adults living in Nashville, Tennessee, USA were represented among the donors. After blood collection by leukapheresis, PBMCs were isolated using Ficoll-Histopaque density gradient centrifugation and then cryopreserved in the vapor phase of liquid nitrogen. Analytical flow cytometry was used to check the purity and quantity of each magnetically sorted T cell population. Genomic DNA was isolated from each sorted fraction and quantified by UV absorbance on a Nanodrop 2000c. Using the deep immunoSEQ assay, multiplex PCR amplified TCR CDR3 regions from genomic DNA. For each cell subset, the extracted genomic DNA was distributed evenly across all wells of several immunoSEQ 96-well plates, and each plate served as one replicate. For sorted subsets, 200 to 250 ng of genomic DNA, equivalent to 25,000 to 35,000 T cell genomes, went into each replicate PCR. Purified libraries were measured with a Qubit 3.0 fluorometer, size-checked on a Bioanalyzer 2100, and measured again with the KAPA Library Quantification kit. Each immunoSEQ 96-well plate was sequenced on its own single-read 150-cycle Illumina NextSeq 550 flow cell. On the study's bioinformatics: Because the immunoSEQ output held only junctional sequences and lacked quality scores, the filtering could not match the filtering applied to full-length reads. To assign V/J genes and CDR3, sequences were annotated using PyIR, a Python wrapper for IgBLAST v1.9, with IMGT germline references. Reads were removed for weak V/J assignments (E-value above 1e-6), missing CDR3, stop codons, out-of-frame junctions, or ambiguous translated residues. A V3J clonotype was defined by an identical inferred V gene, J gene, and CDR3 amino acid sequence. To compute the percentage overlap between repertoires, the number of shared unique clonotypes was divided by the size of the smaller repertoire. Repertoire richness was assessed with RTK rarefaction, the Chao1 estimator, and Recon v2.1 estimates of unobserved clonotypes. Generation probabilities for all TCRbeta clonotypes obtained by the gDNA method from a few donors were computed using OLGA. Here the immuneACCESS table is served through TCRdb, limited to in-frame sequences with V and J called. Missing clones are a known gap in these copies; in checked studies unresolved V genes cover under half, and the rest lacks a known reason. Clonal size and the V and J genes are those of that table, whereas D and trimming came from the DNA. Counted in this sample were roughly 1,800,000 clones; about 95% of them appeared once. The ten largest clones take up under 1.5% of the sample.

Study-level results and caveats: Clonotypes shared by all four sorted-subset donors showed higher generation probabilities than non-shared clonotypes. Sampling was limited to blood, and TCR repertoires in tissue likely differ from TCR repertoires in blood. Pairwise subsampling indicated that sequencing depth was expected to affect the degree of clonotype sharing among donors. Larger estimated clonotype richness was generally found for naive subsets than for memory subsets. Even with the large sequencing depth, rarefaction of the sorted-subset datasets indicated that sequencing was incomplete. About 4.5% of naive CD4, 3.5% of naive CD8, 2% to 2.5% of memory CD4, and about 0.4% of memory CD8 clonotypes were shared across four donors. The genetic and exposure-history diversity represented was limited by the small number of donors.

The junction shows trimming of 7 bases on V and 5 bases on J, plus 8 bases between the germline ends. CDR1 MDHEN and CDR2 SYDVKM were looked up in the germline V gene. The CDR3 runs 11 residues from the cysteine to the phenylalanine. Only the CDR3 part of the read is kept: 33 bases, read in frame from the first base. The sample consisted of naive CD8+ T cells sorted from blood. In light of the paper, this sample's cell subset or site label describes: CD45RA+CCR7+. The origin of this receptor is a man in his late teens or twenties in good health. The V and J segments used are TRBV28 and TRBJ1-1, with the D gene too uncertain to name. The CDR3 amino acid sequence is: CASTWATEAFF. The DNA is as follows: TGTGCCAGCACTTGGGCGACTGAAGCTTTCTTT.